These T cell receptor beta chains were read from a single sample in a study of neurological immune-mediated disorders. TCRdb re-analysed the 5' RACE reads in MiXCR, keeping a single row per CDR3 protein. The sample has 81,000 or so distinct CDR3 sequences, 4.5% to 6.5% seen once. Material for sequencing was PBMCs. The origin of the receptors is a woman younger than 45 with multiple sclerosis. The CDR3 runs from the conserved cysteine through the conserved F or W. The D gene is left open where the match is weak. The size field is filled for only some rows; it gives once, few, many or a size class.

. TRBJ2-1 TRBV14 many TGTGCCAGCAGCCAAGGTCGGGGCTTGGGCGATGAGCAGTTCTTC CASSQGRGLGDEQFF
. TRBJ2-1 TRBV3-1 many TGTGCCAGCAGCCAAGATCTGTCAAGCTACGGTGAGCAGTTCTTC CASSQDLSSYGEQFF
. TRBJ1-6 TRBV28 many TGTGCCAGCAGTCCGACGGCATTTAATTCACCCCTCCACTTT CASSPTAFNSPLHF
. TRBJ2-1 TRBV20-1 many TGCAGTGCTAGAGACGGAATCAGATACAATGAGCAGTTCTTC CSARDGIRYNEQFF
TRBD2 TRBJ2-1 TRBV7-8 many TGTGCCAGCAGCTTACGGCAGGCTAGCGGGGTATACAATGAGCAGTTCTTC CASSLRQASGVYNEQFF
. TRBJ2-2 TRBV4-1 many TGCGCCAGCAGCCAAGATTTAACCCCTCTCCCCAGGAGTGATGGCACCGGGGAGCTGTTTTTT CASSQDLTPLPRSDGTGELFF
TRBD2 TRBJ2-1 TRBV20-1 many TGCAGTGCTTGGACCACTAGCGGGAGTTATTATGAGCAGTTCTTC CSAWTTSGSYYEQFF
TRBD2 TRBJ2-1 TRBV5-5 many TGTGCCAGCAGCTCGCCCGGGACTAGCGGGAGGAATGAGCAGTTCTTC CASSSPGTSGRNEQFF
. TRBJ1-1 TRBV3-1 few TGTGCCAGCAGCCAAGAGCCCGGGGGCGGCTCTGAAGCTTTCTTT CASSQEPGGGSEAFF
TRBD2 TRBJ2-2 TRBV6-2/TRBV6-3 many TGTGCCAGCAGTCCTGGACTAGCCGGGGAGCTGTTTTTT CASSPGLAGELFF
. TRBJ1-5 TRBV18 many TGTGCCAGCTCACCCGGACGTGAGAATCAGCCCCAGCATTTT CASSPGRENQPQHF
TRBD2 TRBJ2-1 TRBV29-1 many TGCAGCGTTGAAACGGGACTAGCGGGAGTCAATGAGCAGTTCTTC CSVETGLAGVNEQFF
TRBD2 TRBJ2-7 TRBV27 . TGTGCCAGCAGTTCCTCTAGCGGACCAAGAGGGGAGCAGTACTTC CASSSSSGPRGEQYF
TRBD1 TRBJ2-7 TRBV5-1 many TGCGCCAGCAGCCCGGGACAGGGGGCCTCCGAGCAGTACTTC CASSPGQGASEQYF
TRBD1 TRBJ1-2 TRBV6-6 many TGTGCCAGCTTACTATCAGGGACAGGGCCCTATGGCTACACCTTC CASLLSGTGPYGYTF
. TRBJ2-5 TRBV27 many TGTGCCAGCAAGACCCTGGGCGGGGAGACCCAGTACTTC CASKTLGGETQYF
. TRBJ2-3 TRBV18 few TGTGCCAGCTCACCTAGCAGGAGCACAGATACGCAGTATTTT CASSPSRSTDTQYF
TRBD2 TRBJ2-3 TRBV27 few TGTGCCAGCAGTTTATCGGTCGGGGGGGCCGGGGATACGCAGTATTTT CASSLSVGGAGDTQYF
TRBD2 TRBJ2-1 TRBV5-1 many TGCGCCAGCAGCTTACTAGCGGGAGGGCCCGATGAGCAGTTCTTC CASSLLAGGPDEQFF
TRBD1 TRBJ1-1 TRBV28 many TGTGCCAGCAGTGCACCGGGACAGGGGGTTCGCACTGAAGCTTTCTTT CASSAPGQGVRTEAFF
. TRBJ2-3 TRBV10-2 many TGCGCCAGCAGGAAAGTCGCAGATACGCAGTATTTT CASRKVADTQYF
. TRBJ1-1 TRBV5-1 many TGCGCCAGCAGCATCCGGGAAGCAAACACTGAAGCTTTCTTT CASSIREANTEAFF
. TRBJ2-1 TRBV5-1 many TGCGCCAGCAGAGCGAACAATGAGCAGTTCTTC CASRANNEQFF
. TRBJ2-3 TRBV20-1 . TGCAGTGCTCCCCTTGGAAGCCCTACTGGAACGCAGTATTTT CSAPLGSPTGTQYF
TRBD2 TRBJ2-1 TRBV10-1 few TGCGCCAGCCAGCCGGGACTAGCCTCTGATGAGCAGTTCTTC CASQPGLASDEQFF
. TRBJ2-3 TRBV7-3 few TGTGCCAGCAGCCCCCGGGACTTGGATACGCAGTATTTT CASSPRDLDTQYF
. TRBJ1-2 TRBV20-1 many TGCAGTGCTAGAGGTCGGGCAATTGGCTACACCTTC CSARGRAIGYTF
. TRBJ2-6 TRBV20-1 many TGCAGTGCTAGATCTTGGGGGGCCAACGTCCTGACTTTC CSARSWGANVLTF
. TRBJ2-2 TRBV5-1 many TGCGCCAGCAGCGCGGGCAGGGGCAAGGGAACCGGGGAGCTGTTTTTT CASSAGRGKGTGELFF
. TRBJ1-5 TRBV20-1 . TGCAGTGCTAGAGAAGGGACGGGTCAGCCCCAGCATTTT CSAREGTGQPQHF
. TRBJ1-1 TRBV20-1 many TGCAGTGCTAGAGCAGGTAGCACTGAAGCTTTCTTT CSARAGSTEAFF
TRBD2 TRBJ2-1 TRBV5-1 many TGCGCCAGCAGCATGACAACTCCGGGACTAGCGTACAATGAGCAGTTCTTC CASSMTTPGLAYNEQFF
. TRBJ2-3 TRBV12-3/TRBV12-4 many TGTGCCAGCAGTTTAGCGGGCACGGTTACGGATACGCAGTATTTT CASSLAGTVTDTQYF
. TRBJ2-6 TRBV10-3 many TGTGCCATCAGTGACCACAGGTCTGGGGCCAACGTCCTGACTTTC CAISDHRSGANVLTF
. TRBJ2-1 TRBV12-3/TRBV12-4 many TGTGCCACCAAGGGGATTCGGCAGGGAAGCATCGATGAGCAGTTCTTC CATKGIRQGSIDEQFF
TRBD1 TRBJ1-2 TRBV12-3/TRBV12-4 many TGTGCCAGCAGCCGATCGACAGGGGGCTATGGCTACACCTTC CASSRSTGGYGYTF
. TRBJ2-3 TRBV20-1 few TGCAGTGTGGCTGGGGGCGCGGCAGATACGCAGTATTTT CSVAGGAADTQYF
. TRBJ2-4 TRBV7-8 few TGTGCCAGCAGTCCCCTGCCGGCGGGTCCAACCCCTAGAGCCAAAAACATTCAGTACTTC CASSPLPAGPTPRAKNIQYF
TRBD2 TRBJ2-3 TRBV30 . TGTGCCTGGAGTTTTCGGGGGGCAGATACGCAGTATTTT CAWSFRGADTQYF